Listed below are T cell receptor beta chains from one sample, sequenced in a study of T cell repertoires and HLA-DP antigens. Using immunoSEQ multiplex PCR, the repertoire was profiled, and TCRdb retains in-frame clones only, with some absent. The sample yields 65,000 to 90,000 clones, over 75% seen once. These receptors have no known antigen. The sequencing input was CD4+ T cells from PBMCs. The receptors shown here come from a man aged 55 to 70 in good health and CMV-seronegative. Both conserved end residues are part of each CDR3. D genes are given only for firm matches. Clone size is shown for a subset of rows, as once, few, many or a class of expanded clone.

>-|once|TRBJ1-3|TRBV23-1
CASPPVGRHWDTIYF
TGCGCCAGCCCCCCTGTAGGCAGACATTGGGACACCATATATTTT
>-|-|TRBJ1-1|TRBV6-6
CATGKDEGEGPEAFF
TGTGCCACCGGCAAGGACGAAGGTGAAGGCCCTGAAGCTTTCTTT
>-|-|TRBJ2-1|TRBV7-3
CASSPGARPDEQFF
TGTGCCAGCAGCCCAGGGGCGCGACCCGATGAGCAGTTCTTC
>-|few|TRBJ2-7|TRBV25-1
CASSGQGTYEQYF
TGTGCCAGCAGTGGGCAGGGAACCTACGAGCAGTACTTC
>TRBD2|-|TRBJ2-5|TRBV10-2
CASAVKAGGETQYF
TGCGCCAGCGCGGTCAAGGCCGGGGGGGAGACCCAGTACTTC
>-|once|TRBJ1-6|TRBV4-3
CASSQEYSGVWEASPLHF
TGCGCCAGCAGCCAAGAATATTCGGGGGTCTGGGAGGCTTCACCCCTCCACTTT
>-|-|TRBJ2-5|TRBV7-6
CASSLAQSVETQYF
TGTGCCAGCAGCTTAGCGCAGTCGGTAGAGACCCAGTACTTC
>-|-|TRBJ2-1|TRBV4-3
CASSPTTFDEQFF
TGCGCCAGCAGCCCAACAACCTTCGATGAGCAGTTCTTC
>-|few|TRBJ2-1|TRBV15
CATSRDLGGNEQFF
TGTGCCACCAGCAGAGATCTGGGCGGCAATGAGCAGTTCTTC
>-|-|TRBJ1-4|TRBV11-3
CASSLGSSPNEKLFF
TGTGCCAGCAGCTTAGGGAGCAGCCCCAATGAAAAACTGTTTTTT
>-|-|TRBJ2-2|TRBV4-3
CASSQGVGQNTGELFF
TGCGCCAGCAGCCAAGGGGTTGGGCAAAACACCGGGGAGCTGTTTTTT
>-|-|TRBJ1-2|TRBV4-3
CASSQDPLSRSNYGYTF
TGCGCCAGCAGCCAAGATCCCCTTTCTCGATCTAACTATGGCTACACCTTC
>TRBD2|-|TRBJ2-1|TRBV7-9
CASTPGGSYNEQFF
TGTGCCAGCACCCCGGGGGGATCCTACAATGAGCAGTTCTTC
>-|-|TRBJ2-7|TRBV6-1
CATLQGSSYEQYF
TGTGCCACCCTGCAGGGTAGCTCCTACGAGCAGTACTTC
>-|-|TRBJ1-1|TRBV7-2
CASSLAYGVEAFF
TGTGCCAGCAGCTTAGCTTATGGCGTGGAAGCTTTCTTT
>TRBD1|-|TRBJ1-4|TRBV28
CAIRDREREKLFF
TGTGCCATCCGAGACAGGGAAAGAGAAAAACTGTTTTTT
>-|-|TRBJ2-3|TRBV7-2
CASSLSTDTSTDTQYF
TGTGCCAGCAGCCTATCGACAGATACTAGCACAGATACGCAGTATTTT
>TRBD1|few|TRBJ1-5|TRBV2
CASSWDREEQPQHF
TGTGCCAGCAGTTGGGACAGGGAGGAACAGCCCCAGCATTTT
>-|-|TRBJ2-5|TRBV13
CASSLGRVQETQYF
TGTGCCAGCAGCTTAGGACGGGTCCAAGAGACCCAGTACTTC
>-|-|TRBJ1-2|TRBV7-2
CASSLTLGVYGYTF
TGTGCCAGCAGCCTAACCTTGGGTGTCTATGGCTACACCTTC
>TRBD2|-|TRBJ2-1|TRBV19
CASSSASGPPYNEQFF
TGTGCCAGTAGTTCGGCTAGCGGTCCCCCCTACAATGAGCAGTTCTTC
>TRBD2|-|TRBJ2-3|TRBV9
CASSVENGSGTFSTDTQYF
TGTGCCAGCAGCGTAGAAAACGGTAGCGGGACTTTTAGCACAGATACGCAGTATTTT
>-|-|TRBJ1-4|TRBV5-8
CASSLGGEKLFF
TGTGCCAGCAGCTTGGGGGGGGAAAAACTGTTTTTT
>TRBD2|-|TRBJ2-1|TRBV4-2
CASSQDPGLDSYNEQFF
TGTGCCAGCAGCCAAGATCCGGGACTAGACTCCTACAATGAGCAGTTCTTC
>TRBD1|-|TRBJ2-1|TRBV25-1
CASSVRQGANEQFF
TGTGCCAGCAGTGTCAGACAGGGGGCGAATGAGCAGTTCTTC
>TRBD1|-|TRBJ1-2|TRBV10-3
CAISEGQGALYGYTF
TGTGCCATCAGTGAGGGACAGGGGGCGCTCTATGGCTACACCTTC
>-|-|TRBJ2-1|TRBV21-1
CASSNPEASGYNEQFF
TGTGCCAGCAGCAACCCCGAGGCTAGCGGTTACAATGAGCAGTTCTTC
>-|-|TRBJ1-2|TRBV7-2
CASSLVPTVSYGYTF
TGTGCCAGCAGCTTAGTCCCGACGGTTTCTTATGGCTACACCTTC
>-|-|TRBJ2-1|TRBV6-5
CASSPGPRSYNEQFF
TGTGCCAGCAGCCCAGGACCTAGAAGCTACAATGAGCAGTTCTTC
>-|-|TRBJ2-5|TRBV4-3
CASSGQWGETQYF
TGCGCCAGCAGCGGACAGTGGGGCGAGACCCAGTACTTC
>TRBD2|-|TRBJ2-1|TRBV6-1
CASRGLAGSGNEQFF
TGTGCCAGCAGGGGCCTAGCGGGAAGTGGCAATGAGCAGTTCTTC
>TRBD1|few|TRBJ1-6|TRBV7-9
CASSIGQGNSPLHF
TGTGCCAGCAGCATCGGACAGGGGAATTCACCCCTCCACTTT
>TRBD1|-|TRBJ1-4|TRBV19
CASRRTGQLATNEKLFF
TGTGCCAGTCGACGGACAGGGCAACTTGCAACTAATGAAAAACTGTTTTTT
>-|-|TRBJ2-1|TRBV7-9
CASNSGNEQFF
TGTGCCAGCAACTCAGGCAATGAGCAGTTCTTC
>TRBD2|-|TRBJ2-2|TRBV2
CASSVAGVVLAGELFF
TGTGCCAGCAGCGTAGCGGGAGTAGTTCTCGCCGGGGAGCTGTTTTTT
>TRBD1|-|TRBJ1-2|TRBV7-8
CASSLVDRAYGYTF
TGTGCCAGCAGCTTAGTGGACAGGGCCTATGGCTACACCTTC
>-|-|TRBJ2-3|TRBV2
CASSDLVGSTDTQYF
TGTGCCAGCAGTGATCTAGTGGGTAGCACAGATACGCAGTATTTT
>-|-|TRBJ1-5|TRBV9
CASSVGDNQPQHF
TGTGCCAGCAGCGTAGGGGATAATCAGCCCCAGCATTTT
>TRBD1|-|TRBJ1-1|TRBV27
CASSPWTGGNTEAFF
TGTGCCAGCAGTCCTTGGACAGGGGGGAACACTGAAGCTTTCTTT
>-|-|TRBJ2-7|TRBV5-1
CASSPGRGLVLYEQYF
TGCGCCAGCAGCCCCGGGAGAGGACTGGTCCTCTACGAGCAGTACTTC
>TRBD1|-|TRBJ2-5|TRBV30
CAWSADRLQETQYF
TGTGCCTGGAGTGCGGACAGGCTCCAAGAGACCCAGTACTTC
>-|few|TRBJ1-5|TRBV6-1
CASSVYSNQPQHF
TGTGCCAGCAGTGTCTATAGCAATCAGCCCCAGCATTTT
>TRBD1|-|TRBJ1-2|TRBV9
CASSVDPGQGSGYTF
TGTGCCAGCAGCGTAGACCCGGGACAGGGGTCGGGCTACACCTTC
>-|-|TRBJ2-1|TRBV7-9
CALAREQFF
TGTGCCTTGGCTCGTGAGCAGTTCTTC
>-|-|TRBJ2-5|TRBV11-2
CASSLDRGAFETQYF
TGTGCCAGCAGCTTAGATAGGGGGGCCTTCGAGACCCAGTACTTC
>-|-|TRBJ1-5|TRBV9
CASSVEIGRGNQPQHF
TGTGCCAGCAGCGTAGAAATCGGGCGTGGCAATCAGCCCCAGCATTTT
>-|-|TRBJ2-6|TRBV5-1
CASSLEGLSGANVLTF
TGCGCCAGCAGCTTGGAAGGTCTCTCTGGGGCCAACGTCCTGACTTTC